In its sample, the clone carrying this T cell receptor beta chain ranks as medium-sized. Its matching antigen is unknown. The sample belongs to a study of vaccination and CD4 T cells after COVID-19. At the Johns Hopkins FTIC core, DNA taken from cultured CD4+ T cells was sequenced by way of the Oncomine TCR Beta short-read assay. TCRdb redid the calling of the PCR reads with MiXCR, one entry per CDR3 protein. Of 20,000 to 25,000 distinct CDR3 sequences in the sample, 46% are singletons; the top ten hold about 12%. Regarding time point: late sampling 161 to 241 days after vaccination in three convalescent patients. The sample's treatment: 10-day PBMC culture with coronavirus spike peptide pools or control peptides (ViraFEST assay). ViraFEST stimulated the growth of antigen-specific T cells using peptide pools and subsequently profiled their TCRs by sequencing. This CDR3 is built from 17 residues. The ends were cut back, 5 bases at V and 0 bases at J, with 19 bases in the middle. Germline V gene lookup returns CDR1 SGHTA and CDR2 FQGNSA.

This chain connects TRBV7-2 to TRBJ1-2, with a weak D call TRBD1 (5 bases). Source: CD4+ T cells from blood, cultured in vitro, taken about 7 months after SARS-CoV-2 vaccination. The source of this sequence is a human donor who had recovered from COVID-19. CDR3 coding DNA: TGTGCCAGCAGCCATATCTACAACAGGCAAACTAACTATGGCTACACCTTC. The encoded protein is CASSHIYNRQTNYGYTF.